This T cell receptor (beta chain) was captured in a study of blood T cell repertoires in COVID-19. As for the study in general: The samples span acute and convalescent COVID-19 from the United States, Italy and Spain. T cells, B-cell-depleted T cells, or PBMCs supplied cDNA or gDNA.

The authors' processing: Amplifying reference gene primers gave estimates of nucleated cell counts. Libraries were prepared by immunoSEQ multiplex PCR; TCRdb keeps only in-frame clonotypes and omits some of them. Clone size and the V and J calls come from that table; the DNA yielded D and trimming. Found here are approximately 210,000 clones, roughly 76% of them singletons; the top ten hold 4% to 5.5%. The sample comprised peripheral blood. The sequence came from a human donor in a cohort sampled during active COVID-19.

CDR3 coding DNA: TGTGCCAGTAGAGGATGGACTAGCGGGGGTAACTACGAGCAGTACTTC. It encodes CASRGWTSGGNYEQYF. The J gene is TRBJ2-7, the V gene TRBV19, with TRBD2 matching over 13 bases. The CDR3 sequence is 16 residues long. V was pared by 6 bases and J by 3 bases, with 8 bases of the junction left unmatched. The germline gives CDR1 LNHDA, CDR2 SQIVND (reference sequence).